Sequencing of this T cell receptor (beta chain) was carried out in a study of blood T cell repertoires in COVID-19. For the study at large: Both acute and convalescent COVID-19 samples were obtained from the United States, Italy and Spain. The cDNA or gDNA used as material had been derived from T cells, B-cell-depleted T cells, or PBMCs.

Trimming cost V 0 bases and J 1 base; bases outside gene matches: 4. CDR3 size: 16 residues. The germline V gene has CDR1 LGHNA and CDR2 YSLEER. Per the original methods: Counts of nucleated cells, estimated from reference gene primer amplification, were obtained. Measured with immunoSEQ multiplex PCR; TCRdb has only the in-frame clones, and not every one. V, J and clone size were drawn from that table, and D and trimming were deduced from the DNA. The table records 100,000 to 150,000 clones, 70% to 90% of them present only once. This rearrangement joins TRBV4-3 to TRBJ1-1; 8 nucleotides align to TRBD1. The sequence was collected from a woman at least 80 years old with acute or convalescent COVID-19. Sequenced sample: peripheral blood. CDR3 coding DNA: TGCGCCAGCAGCCAAGATGTGGGGACAGGGAACACTGAAGCTTTCTTT. This sequence encodes CASSQDVGTGNTEAFF.